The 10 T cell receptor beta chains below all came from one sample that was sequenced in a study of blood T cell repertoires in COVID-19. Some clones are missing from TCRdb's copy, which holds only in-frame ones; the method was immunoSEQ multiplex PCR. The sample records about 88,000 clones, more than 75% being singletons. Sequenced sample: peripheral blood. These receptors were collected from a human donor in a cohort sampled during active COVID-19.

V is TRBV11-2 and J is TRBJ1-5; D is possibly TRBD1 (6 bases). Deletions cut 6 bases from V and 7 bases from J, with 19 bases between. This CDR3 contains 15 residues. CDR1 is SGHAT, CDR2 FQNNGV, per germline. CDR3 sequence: CASSQSGKGGQPQHF. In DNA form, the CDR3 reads TGTGCCAGCAGTCAGAGCGGAAAGGGGGGGCAGCCCCAGCATTTT.

CDR3 amino acids: CASSQEMERAGGEQYF. CDR3 DNA: TGTGCCAGCAGCCAAGAAATGGAGCGGGCCGGCGGGGAGCAGTACTTC. The chain carries TRBV4-2 and TRBJ2-7; D is possibly TRBD2 (6 bases). This CDR3 is built from 16 residues. V lost 0 bases to trimming and J lost 7 bases, with 19 bases between them. From germline, CDR1 is LGHNA and CDR2 YNFKEQ.

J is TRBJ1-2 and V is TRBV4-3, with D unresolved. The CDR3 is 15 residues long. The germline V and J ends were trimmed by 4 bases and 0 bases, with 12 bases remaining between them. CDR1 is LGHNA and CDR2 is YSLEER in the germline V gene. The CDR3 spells CASSPRRTSNYGYTF. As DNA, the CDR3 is TGCGCCAGCAGCCCTCGGAGAACCTCTAACTATGGCTACACCTTC.

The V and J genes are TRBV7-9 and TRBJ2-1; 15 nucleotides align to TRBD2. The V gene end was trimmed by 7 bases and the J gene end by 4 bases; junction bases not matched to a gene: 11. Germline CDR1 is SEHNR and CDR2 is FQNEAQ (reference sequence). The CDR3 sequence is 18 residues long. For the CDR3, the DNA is TGTGCCAGCAACCGGGTGGGACTAGCGGGAGGCCTATACAATGAGCAGTTCTTC. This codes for CASNRVGLAGGLYNEQFF.

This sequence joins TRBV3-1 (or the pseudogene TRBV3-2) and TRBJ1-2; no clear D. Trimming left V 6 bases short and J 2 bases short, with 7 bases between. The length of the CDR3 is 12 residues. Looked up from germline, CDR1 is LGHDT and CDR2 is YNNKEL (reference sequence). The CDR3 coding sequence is TGTGCCAGCAGGGACTTAAACTATGGCTACACCTTC. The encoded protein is CASRDLNYGYTF.

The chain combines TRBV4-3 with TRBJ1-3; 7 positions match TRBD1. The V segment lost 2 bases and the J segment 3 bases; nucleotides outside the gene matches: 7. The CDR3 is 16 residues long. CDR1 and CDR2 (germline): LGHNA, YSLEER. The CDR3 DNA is TGCGCCAGCAGCCAAATTGGACGGACAGGTGGAAACACCATATATTTT. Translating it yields CASSQIGRTGGNTIYF.

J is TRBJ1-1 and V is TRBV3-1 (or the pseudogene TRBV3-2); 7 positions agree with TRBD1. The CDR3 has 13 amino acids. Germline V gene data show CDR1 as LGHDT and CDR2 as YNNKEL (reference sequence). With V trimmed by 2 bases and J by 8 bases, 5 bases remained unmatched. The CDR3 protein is CASSQTQGFEAFF. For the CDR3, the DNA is TGTGCCAGCAGCCAAACACAGGGGTTCGAAGCTTTCTTT.

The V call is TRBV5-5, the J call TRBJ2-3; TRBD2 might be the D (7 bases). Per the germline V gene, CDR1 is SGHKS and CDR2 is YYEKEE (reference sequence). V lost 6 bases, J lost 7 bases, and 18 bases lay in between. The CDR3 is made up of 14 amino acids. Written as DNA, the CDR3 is TGTGCCAGCACTCCGGGTGGGGGGGCCTATACGCAGTATTTT. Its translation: CASTPGGGAYTQYF.

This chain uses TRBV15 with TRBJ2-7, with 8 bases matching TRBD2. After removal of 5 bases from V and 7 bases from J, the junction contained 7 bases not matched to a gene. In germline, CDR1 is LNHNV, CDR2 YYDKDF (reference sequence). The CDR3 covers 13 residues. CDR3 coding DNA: TGTGCCACCAGCCGGACTAGCTGGGGAGAGCAGTACTTC. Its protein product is CATSRTSWGEQYF. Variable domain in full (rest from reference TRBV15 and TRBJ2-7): DAMVIQNPRYQVTQFGKPVTLSCSQTLNHNVMYWYQQKSSQAPKLLFHYYDKDFNNEADTPDNFQSRRPNTSFCFLDIRSPGLGDTAMYLCATSRTSWGEQYFGPGTRLTVT.

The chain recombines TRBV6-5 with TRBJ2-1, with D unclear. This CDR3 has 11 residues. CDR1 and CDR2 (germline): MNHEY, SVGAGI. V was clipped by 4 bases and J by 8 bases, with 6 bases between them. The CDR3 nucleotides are TGTGCCAGCAGTTCCCTCCATGAGCAGTTCTTC. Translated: CASSSLHEQFF.